This T cell receptor (beta chain) derives from a study of blood T cell repertoires in COVID-19. Study information: Whether acute or convalescent, the COVID-19 samples came from the United States, Italy and Spain. The analysed material was cDNA or gDNA that came from T cells, B-cell-depleted T cells, or PBMCs.

CDR1 and CDR2 (germline): LNHDA, SQIVND (reference sequence). There are 13 residues in the CDR3. Between the trimmed V and J ends, which lost 0 bases and 9 bases, there was a span of 11 bases. Under the authors' procedure: Amplification from reference gene primers served as the basis for estimated nucleated cell counts. Method: immunoSEQ multiplex PCR; TCRdb's copy keeps in-frame clones and lacks some. V, J and clone size are those of that table, while D and trimming were read from the DNA. The sample comprises approximately 260,000 clones, 75% to 90% of which are singletons, and approximately 5% rests with the top ten.

The sample comprised peripheral blood. V usage is TRBV19 and J usage is TRBJ1-2; D unresolved. The sequence was collected from a woman in her thirties or forties who had recovered from COVID-19. The chain's CDR3 is CASSIDWAGSYTF. In DNA, the CDR3 is TGTGCCAGTAGTATAGATTGGGCGGGGAGCTACACCTTC.